The text below deals with one T cell receptor (beta chain). As yet, its antigen is unknown. Method: immunoSEQ multiplex PCR; TCRdb's copy keeps in-frame clones and lacks some. The data contain 20,000 to 30,000 clones, roughly 72% of them singletons. These data are taken from a study of vaccination effects on CD4 cells after COVID-19. Study-wide results and limits: Few convalescent patients were studied, and early post-infection samples were lacking. Late after vaccination, infection- and vaccine-induced clones showed marked clonal contraction.

The V and J ends lost 6 bases and 1 base, in that order; junction bases with no gene match: 5. Germline assignment: CDR1 SNHLY and CDR2 FYNNEI. The CDR3 has 14 residues. CD4+ T cells specific for antigen were expanded with viral peptide pools by the ViraFEST assay before sequencing. At the end of less than 12 days of culture, CD4+ T cells were isolated. Their SARS-CoV-2 infection, verified by PCR, occurred between March and December 2020. Cultures had half their medium replaced with IL-2 medium on days 3 and 7. The sequencing used CD4+ T cells from PBMCs cultured with SARS-CoV-2 spike peptides, collected before COVID-19 vaccination. The receptor comes from a human donor who had a prior SARS-CoV-2 infection. The chain recombines TRBV2 with TRBJ2-5; 7 positions match TRBD1. The CDR3 reads CASRGQSRQETQYF. The CDR3 coding sequence is TGTGCCAGCAGGGGACAGTCCCGCCAAGAGACCCAGTACTTC.